The rows below give T cell receptor beta chains drawn from one sample of a study of shared T cell receptors in the human thymus. Assay: immunoSEQ multiplex PCR; the TCRdb copy retains only in-frame clones and omits some. The sample lists approximately 490,000 clones, about four fifths seen once, with more than 0.01% in the top ten. The sample also formed part of further work on human thymus T cells.

The sequenced sample consisted of thymocytes. These receptors came from a boy younger than two with a congenital heart defect. Both conserved end residues are part of each CDR3. Fields, in order: J gene, D gene, V gene, clone size, CDR3 protein, CDR3 DNA. The D gene is left open where the match is weak. Rows may omit the clone size; those that give it use once, few, many or a size class.

TRBJ1-2	TRBD1	TRBV5-4	-	CASSLCRQGRGYTF	TGTGCCAGCAGCTTATGCCGACAGGGCCGAGGCTACACCTTC
TRBJ2-3	-	TRBV6-4	-	CASSEQRGTDTQYF	TGTGCCAGCAGTGAGCAACGGGGCACAGATACGCAGTATTTT
TRBJ1-1	TRBD1	TRBV9	-	CASSKRGTGENTEAFF	TGTGCCAGCAGCAAAAGAGGGACAGGGGAGAACACTGAAGCTTTCTTT
TRBJ2-2	TRBD2	TRBV4-2	-	CASSQVLARELFF	TGTGCCAGCAGCCAAGTACTAGCGAGGGAGCTGTTTTTT
TRBJ2-3	TRBD2	TRBV20-1	-	CSARGGDTQYF	TGCAGTGCTAGGGGGGGGGATACGCAGTATTTT
TRBJ1-4	TRBD1	TRBV27	-	CASSSRTGGGANEKLFF	TGTGCCAGCAGTTCACGAACAGGGGGCGGGGCTAATGAAAAACTGTTTTTT
TRBJ2-3	-	TRBV18	-	CASSPVERGNLTDTQYF	TGTGCCAGCTCACCAGTCGAGCGCGGGAACCTCACAGATACGCAGTATTTT
TRBJ2-2	TRBD2	TRBV7-3	-	CASSLPLAGTGGTGELFF	TGTGCCAGCAGCTTACCCCTGGCAGGGACGGGAGGCACCGGGGAGCTGTTTTTT
TRBJ2-7	TRBD2	TRBV7-9	-	CASSSQGSGRFYEQYF	TGTGCCAGCAGCTCCCAGGGGAGCGGGAGGTTTTACGAGCAGTACTTC
TRBJ1-2	-	TRBV27	-	CASSLPPGRIIYGYTF	TGTGCCAGCAGTTTACCACCGGGGAGAATTATTTATGGCTACACCTTC
TRBJ2-7	TRBD2	TRBV29-1	-	CSVEDGGRTSSYEQYF	TGCAGCGTTGAAGACGGAGGCCGGACTAGCTCCTACGAGCAGTACTTC
TRBJ2-7	-	TRBV4-1	-	CASSQEPGSDTYEQYF	TGCGCCAGCAGCCAAGAGCCAGGGTCCGACACCTACGAGCAGTACTTC
TRBJ2-3	-	TRBV13	-	CASSRGLNTDTQYF	TGTGCCAGCAGCAGAGGACTTAACACAGATACGCAGTATTTT
TRBJ2-7	-	TRBV28	-	CASSHPTGYEQYF	TGTGCCAGCAGTCACCCGACAGGCTACGAGCAGTACTTC
TRBJ2-1	TRBD1	TRBV12-5	-	CASGFPLQGENEQFF	TGTGCTAGTGGTTTTCCTTTACAGGGGGAGAATGAGCAGTTCTTC
TRBJ2-4	-	TRBV27	-	CASSTTGIAKNIQYF	TGTGCCAGCAGTACCACAGGGATAGCCAAAAACATTCAGTACTTC
TRBJ2-7	-	TRBV10-1	-	CASSESRGRSYEQYF	TGCGCCAGCAGTGAGTCCAGGGGCCGTAGCTACGAGCAGTACTTC
TRBJ1-4	-	TRBV7-2	-	CASSLGGGTNEKLFF	TGTGCCAGCAGCCTAGGGGGAGGGACTAATGAAAAACTGTTTTTT
TRBJ1-4	-	TRBV5-6	-	CASSLTRDATNEKLFF	TGTGCCAGCAGCTTGACCAGGGATGCAACTAATGAAAAACTGTTTTTT
TRBJ2-2	TRBD2	TRBV4-1	-	CASTPVEGLAGTGELFF	TGCGCCAGCACCCCTGTTGAGGGGCTAGCGGGGACCGGGGAGCTGTTTTTT
TRBJ2-1	-	TRBV6-4	-	CASSLYRRTSYNEQFF	TGTGCCAGCAGTCTTTATAGGCGGACATCCTACAATGAGCAGTTCTTC
TRBJ1-3	-	TRBV18	-	CASSPASGMGGNTIYF	TGTGCCAGCTCACCTGCTTCCGGGATGGGAGGAAACACCATATATTTT
TRBJ1-1	-	TRBV7-2	-	CASSFRDNGNTEAFF	TGTGCCAGCAGCTTCCGGGACAACGGGAACACTGAAGCTTTCTTT
TRBJ1-1	-	TRBV9	-	CASSVAAGNTEAFF	TGTGCCAGCAGCGTAGCCGCGGGGAACACTGAAGCTTTCTTT
TRBJ2-7	-	TRBV28	few	CASSAIPGSGAFGRMGEQYF	TGTGCCAGCAGTGCCATCCCAGGGAGTGGCGCTTTTGGGAGGATGGGCGAGCAGTACTTC
TRBJ2-1	TRBD2	TRBV7-2	-	CASIAGGPDNEQFF	TGTGCCAGTATAGCGGGAGGGCCGGACAATGAGCAGTTCTTC
TRBJ2-1	TRBD2	TRBV12-5	-	CASGLKLAGGTHEQFF	TGTGCTAGTGGTTTGAAACTAGCGGGAGGTACCCATGAGCAGTTCTTC
TRBJ1-5	-	TRBV10-3	-	CAISEGQANQPQHF	TGTGCCATCAGTGAGGGTCAGGCTAATCAGCCCCAGCATTTT
TRBJ1-5	TRBD1	TRBV7-2	-	CASSLRFNRGGNQPQHF	TGTGCCAGCAGCTTAAGGTTTAACAGGGGGGGAAATCAGCCCCAGCATTTT
TRBJ2-5	TRBD2	TRBV11-2	-	CASSLAGTSGEETQYF	TGTGCCAGCAGCTTAGCGGGGACTAGCGGGGAAGAGACCCAGTACTTC
TRBJ2-7	TRBD2	TRBV27	-	CASSPRPLAGVTYEQYF	TGTGCCAGCAGTCCCCGTCCCCTAGCGGGAGTCACCTACGAGCAGTACTTC